The 2 T cell receptor beta chains reported below all come from one sample, sequenced in a study of T cell responses to AZD1222 COVID-19 vaccine. Measured with immunoSEQ multiplex PCR; TCRdb has only the in-frame clones, and not every one. Among tens of thousands of clones listed, approximately 89% were seen once. Sample: peripheral blood, taken on day 0 of MenACWY control vaccination. These receptors came from an adult in good health.

In DNA, the CDR3 is TGCAGTGCTAATGAGGGGGCCCGGGCCTACGAGCAGTACTTC. Protein sequence: CSANEGARAYEQYF. The chain links TRBV20-1 to TRBJ2-7; the match to TRBD1 covers 7 bases. V shed 4 bases and J 2 bases; nucleotides not matched to a gene: 8. CDR3 length equals 14 residues. Per germline, CDR1 DFQATT and CDR2 SNEGSKA (reference sequence).

CDR3 loop: CASSIYGTYEQYF. The CDR3 coding sequence is TGTGCCAGTAGTATTTACGGAACCTACGAGCAGTACTTC. The V call is TRBV19, the J call TRBJ2-7; the D is unclear. The CDR3 spans 13 residues. Trimming pared 3 bases from V and 2 bases from J, leaving 8 bases between. The V gene's germline CDR1 is LNHDA and CDR2 SQIVND (reference sequence).